This T cell receptor (beta chain) was sequenced for a study of blood T cell repertoires in COVID-19. Across the whole study: Samples of COVID-19 (acute and convalescent) were obtained from the United States, Italy and Spain. In each case, the material was cDNA or gDNA derived from T cells, B-cell-depleted T cells, or PBMCs.

In the original analysis: Reference gene primer amplification gave nucleated cell count estimates. Sequenced by immunoSEQ multiplex PCR; TCRdb stores in-frame clones only, minus some. V and J calls and clone size follow that table, whereas D and trimming were derived from the DNA. This table has around 380,000 clones, roughly 86% appearing once. Per germline, CDR1 LGHDT and CDR2 YNNKEL (reference sequence). V was clipped by 0 bases and J by 5 bases, with 13 bases between them. The CDR3 loop spans 15 amino acids. Specimen: PBMCs or T cells enriched from blood (not recorded which). The sequence was obtained from a man aged 25 to 40 who had recovered from COVID-19. This sequence joins TRBV3-1 (or the pseudogene TRBV3-2) and TRBJ1-1, with no clear D. The CDR3 coding sequence is TGTGCCAGCAGCCAAGAGGGAGGCCCGAGGACTGAAGCTTTCTTT. It yields the protein CASSQEGGPRTEAFF.